One sample yielded the 20 T cell receptor beta chains listed below, sequenced in a study of blood T cell repertoires in COVID-19. The method was immunoSEQ multiplex PCR; TCRdb's version includes in-frame clones alone and lacks a portion of them. Among some 150,000 clones, 80% to 90% were seen once, and the ten largest hold 35% to 45%. The sequencing sample was made of peripheral blood. All receptors derive from a human donor in a cohort sampled during active COVID-19.

The CDR3 is CASSQTVLSTDTQYF. The CDR3, as DNA: TGTGCCAGTAGTCAAACCGTACTTAGCACAGATACGCAGTATTTT. This chain joins TRBV19 and TRBJ2-3; D is unclear. The CDR3 spans 15 residues. Between the trimmed V and J ends, which lost 5 bases and 0 bases, there was a span of 12 bases. CDR1 LNHDA and CDR2 SQIVND come from the germline V gene (reference sequence).

The chain has TRBV6-5 and TRBJ1-1, with D maybe TRBD1 (6 bases). There are 15 residues in the CDR3. Trimming took off 7 bases at V and 1 base at J, with 16 bases between the two ends. Germline lookup yields CDR1 MNHEY and CDR2 SVGAGI. The CDR3, as DNA: TGTGCCAGCAAGACCCACGTCAGGGGGAACACTGAAGCTTTCTTT. It specifies CASKTHVRGNTEAFF.

V is TRBV9 and J is TRBJ2-3, with 7 bases lining up with TRBD1. From germline, CDR1 is SGDLS and CDR2 YYNGEE. The CDR3 is made up of 14 amino acids. V trimming: 3 bases; J trimming: 2 bases; junction bases outside the gene matches: 3. The CDR3 nucleotides are TGTGCCAGCAGCGACGGGACAGCCACAGATACGCAGTATTTT. Protein: CASSDGTATDTQYF.

V and J are TRBV18 and TRBJ1-2; tentative D call: TRBD1 (5 bases). The germline V and J ends were trimmed by 1 base and 3 bases, with 6 bases remaining between them. Germline CDR1 KGHSH, CDR2 LQKENI. The CDR3 loop spans 13 amino acids. CDR3 in amino acids: CASSPRGDYGYTF. Written as DNA, the CDR3 is TGTGCCAGCTCACCACGGGGCGACTATGGCTACACCTTC.

V is TRBV6-1 and J is TRBJ2-7; TRBD2 agrees at 7 bases. The CDR3 is made up of 14 amino acids. The germline V gene encodes CDR1 MNHNS and CDR2 SASEGT. Trimming cost V 0 bases and J 5 bases; bases outside gene matches: 4. The CDR3 region is CASSEAGGWNEQYF. CDR3 sequence (DNA): TGTGCCAGCAGTGAAGCCGGGGGGTGGAACGAGCAGTACTTC.

Here the CDR3 DNA reads TGTGCCAGCAGCTGGTATACAGGGAACTCCTATAATTCACCCCTCCACTTT. This gives the protein CASSWYTGNSYNSPLHF. The chain uses TRBV7-8 and TRBJ1-6, with D possibly being TRBD1 (6 bases). Germline lookup yields CDR1 SGHVS and CDR2 FQNEAQ. The V end was cut by 4 bases, the J end by 0 bases, with 13 bases between. This CDR3 contains 17 residues.

V and J are TRBV19 and TRBJ1-1; possibly TRBD1 for D (5 bases). The CDR3 covers 14 residues. Trimming left V 5 bases short and J 0 bases short, with 10 bases between. Germline V gene sequence: CDR1 LNHDA, CDR2 SQIVND (reference sequence). The CDR3 DNA sequence: TGTGCCAGTAGTTGGGCAGGGATGAACACTGAAGCTTTCTTT. This sequence encodes CASSWAGMNTEAFF.

The chain uses TRBV6-5 and TRBJ1-2; 7 nucleotides agree with TRBD1. Germline V lookup: CDR1 MNHEY, CDR2 SVGAGI. The CDR3 is made up of 13 amino acids. Losses at the gene ends were 7 bases for V and 6 bases for J; bases not matched to a gene: 8. The chain's CDR3 is CASTRTGRHGYTF. CDR3 bases: TGTGCCAGCACTCGGACAGGTCGACATGGCTACACCTTC.

The CDR3 protein is CASSQTPGEKLFF. Here the CDR3 DNA reads TGTGCCAGCAGCCAGACTCCCGGGGAAAAACTGTTTTTT. The rearrangement links TRBV14 to TRBJ1-4; no clear D gene. Germline V gene lookup returns CDR1 SGHDN and CDR2 FVKESK. The CDR3 contains 13 residues. The germline V and J ends were trimmed by 3 bases and 8 bases, with 10 bases remaining between them.

The V call is TRBV2, the J call TRBJ1-4, with D hard to call. V was clipped by 3 bases and J by 0 bases, with 11 bases between them. Germline values: CDR1 SNHLY, CDR2 FYNNEI. The CDR3 contains 16 residues. The CDR3 DNA follows: TGTGCCAGCAGTGATGTCCTAGATGCAACTAATGAAAAACTGTTTTTT. Its translation: CASSDVLDATNEKLFF. The variable domain in full, completed from reference TRBV2 and TRBJ1-4, reads EPEVTQTPSHQVTQMGQEVILRCVPISNHLYFYWYRQILGQKVEFLVSFYNNEISEKSEIFDDQFSVERPDGSNFTLKIRSTKLEDSAMYFCASSDVLDATNEKLFFGSGTQLSVL.

The chain combines TRBV18 with TRBJ1-4; D not certain. This CDR3 is built from 14 residues. The germline gives CDR1 KGHSH, CDR2 LQKENI. The germline V and J ends were trimmed by 6 bases and 5 bases, with 13 bases remaining between them. CDR3 nucleotide sequence: TGTGCCAGCTCTCCGGGAGGTCAAAATGAAAAACTGTTTTTT. Protein product: CASSPGGQNEKLFF.

The J gene is TRBJ1-1, the V gene TRBV6-2 or TRBV6-3; D is ambiguous. V lost 6 bases and J lost 4, with 12 bases in between. CDR3 size: 13 residues. CDR1 is MNHEY, CDR2 SVGEGT, per germline. The DNA of the CDR3 is TGTGCCAGCAGCCTGACTGGGAGCACTGAAGCTTTCTTT. This sequence encodes CASSLTGSTEAFF.

The chain links TRBV27 to TRBJ2-3; 10 nucleotides align to TRBD1. The length of the CDR3 is 13 residues. The germline V gene has CDR1 MNHEY and CDR2 SMNVEV (reference sequence). V gave up 8 bases and J gave up 6 bases; unmatched junction bases: 5. The CDR3: CASQTGGGDTQYF. The CDR3 nucleotides read TGTGCCAGCCAGACAGGGGGCGGCGATACGCAGTATTTT.

The J gene is TRBJ1-3, the V gene TRBV7-3, with a weak D call TRBD1 (5 bases). CDR1 and CDR2 from the germline V gene are SGHTA and FQGTGA. This CDR3 has 15 amino acids. With 4 bases removed from V and 1 base from J, the gap between germline ends came to 11 bases. The CDR3 sequence: CASSSLGGSGNTIYF. CDR3 bases: TGTGCCAGCAGCTCCCTGGGGGGGTCTGGAAACACCATATATTTT.

The genes are TRBV18 and TRBJ2-5; TRBD2 aligns across 14 bases. The CDR3 contains 16 residues. Germline CDR1 and CDR2: KGHSH and LQKENI. V was clipped by 2 bases and J by 5 bases; unmatched bases: 4. CDR3 sequence reads: CASSPGTSGSGETQYF. For the CDR3, the DNA is TGTGCCAGCTCACCAGGGACTAGCGGGAGCGGGGAGACCCAGTACTTC.

This sequence joins TRBV19 and TRBJ1-1, with D perhaps TRBD1 (6 bases). With 6 bases removed from V and 0 bases from J, the gap between germline ends came to 11 bases. CDR1 and CDR2 (germline): LNHDA, SQIVND (reference sequence). This CDR3 is 14 amino acids long. The CDR3 nucleotides are TGTGCCAGTAGGGGGGGGGCCCTGAACACTGAAGCTTTCTTT. This sequence encodes CASRGGALNTEAFF.

V is TRBV5-8 and J is TRBJ1-5, with 9 bases aligning to TRBD1. Unmatched junction bases numbered 9, after V lost 4 bases and J lost 7 bases. CDR1 is SGHTS and CDR2 is YDEGEE in the germline V gene. CDR3 length equals 15 residues. The CDR3 nucleotides are TGTGCCAGCAGCAGACTGGACAGGGGTGGGCAGCCCCAGCATTTT. This gives the protein CASSRLDRGGQPQHF. Together with reference TRBV5-8 and TRBJ1-5, the CDR3 gives the full variable domain: EAGVTQSPTHLIKTRGQQATLRCSPISGHTSVYWYQQALGLGLQFLLWYDEGEERNRGNFPPRFSGRQFPNYSSELNVNALELEDSALYLCASSRLDRGGQPQHFGDGTRLSIL.

The chain joins TRBV5-4 to TRBJ2-7; 16 bases are a match to TRBD2. This CDR3 is built from 19 residues. J gave up 0 bases and V 4 bases, and 10 bases lay outside the gene matches. Germline assignment: CDR1 SGHNT and CDR2 YYREEE (reference sequence). The CDR3 here is CASSGRSGTSGGVSYEQYF. CDR3 coding DNA: TGTGCCAGCAGCGGACGTTCCGGGACTAGCGGGGGGGTCTCCTACGAGCAGTACTTC. Filled out from reference TRBV5-4 and TRBJ2-7, the complete variable domain reads ETGVTQSPTHLIKTRGQQVTLRCSSQSGHNTVSWYQQALGQGPQFIFQYYREEENGRGNFPPRFSGLQFPNYSSELNVNALELDDSALYLCASSGRSGTSGGVSYEQYFGPGTRLTVT.

This clone has just a few counts. The gene calls are TRBV12-3 or TRBV12-4 and TRBJ1-1, with a possible D match to TRBD1 (6 bases). With 5 bases removed from V and 8 bases from J, the gap between germline ends came to 15 bases. This CDR3 is built from 13 residues. CDR3 nucleotides: TGTGCCAGCAGTCCTAGCGGGGGCCGGGAAGCTTTCTTT. Amino acids: CASSPSGGREAFF.

The chain combines TRBV16 with TRBJ1-4; a weak D match, TRBD1 (6 bases). The CDR3 totals 14 residues. From germline, CDR1 is KGHSY and CDR2 FQNENV. Trimming left V 4 bases short and J 8 bases short, with 14 bases between. CDR3 in DNA: TGTGCCAGCAGCCCTCCACAGGGTAGGGAAAAACTGTTTTTT. Its protein product is CASSPPQGREKLFF.